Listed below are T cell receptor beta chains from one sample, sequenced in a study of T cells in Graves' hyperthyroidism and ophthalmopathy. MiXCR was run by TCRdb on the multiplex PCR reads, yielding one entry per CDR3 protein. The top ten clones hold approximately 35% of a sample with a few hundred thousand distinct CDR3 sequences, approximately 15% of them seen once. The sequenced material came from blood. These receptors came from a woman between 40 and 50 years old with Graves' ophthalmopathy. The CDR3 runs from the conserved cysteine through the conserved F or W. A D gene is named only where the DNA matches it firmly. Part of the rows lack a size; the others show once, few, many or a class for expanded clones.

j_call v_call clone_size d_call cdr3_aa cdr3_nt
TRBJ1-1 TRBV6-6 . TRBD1 CASSYGQGAGYTEAFF TGTGCCAGCAGTTACGGACAGGGGGCAGGGTACACTGAAGCTTTCTTT
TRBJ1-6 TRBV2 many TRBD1 CASRGDRVISPLHF TGTGCCAGCAGAGGGGACAGGGTTATATCACCCCTCCACTTT
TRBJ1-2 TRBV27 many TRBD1 CASRGLTGGSGYTF TGTGCCAGCAGGGGGCTGACAGGGGGCAGCGGCTACACCTTC
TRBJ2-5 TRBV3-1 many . CASSQVDFKETQYF TGTGCCAGCAGCCAAGTAGACTTTAAAGAGACCCAGTACTTC
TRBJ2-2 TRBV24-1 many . CATSDWAGSHTGELFF TGTGCCACCAGTGATTGGGCGGGAAGTCACACCGGGGAGCTGTTTTTT
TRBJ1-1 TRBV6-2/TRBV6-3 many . CASSYLVNTEAFF TGTGCCAGCAGTTATTTGGTAAACACTGAAGCTTTCTTT
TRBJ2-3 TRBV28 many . CASTQRTDTQYF TGTGCCAGCACCCAACGCACAGATACGCAGTATTTT
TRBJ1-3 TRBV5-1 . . CASSLDLTPGNTIYF TGCGCCAGCAGCTTGGACCTGACACCAGGAAACACCATATATTTT
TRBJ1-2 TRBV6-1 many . CASSSTRPRDGRDYGYTF TGTGCCAGCAGTAGCACGAGACCGAGGGACGGTAGAGACTATGGCTACACCTTC
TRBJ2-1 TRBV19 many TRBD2 CASSSTGLAGSSYNEQFF TGTGCCAGTAGTTCGACGGGACTAGCGGGAAGCTCCTACAATGAGCAGTTCTTC
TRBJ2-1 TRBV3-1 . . CASSLTLPRGYNEQFF TGTGCCAGCAGCCTTACCTTGCCTCGGGGGTACAATGAGCAGTTCTTC
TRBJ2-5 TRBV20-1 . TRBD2 CSARRLAVWETQYF TGCAGTGCTAGAAGACTAGCGGTATGGGAGACCCAGTACTTC
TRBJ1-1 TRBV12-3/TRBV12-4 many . CASSFGESTEAFF TGTGCCAGCAGTTTCGGGGAGAGCACTGAAGCTTTCTTT
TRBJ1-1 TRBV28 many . CASALRANMNTEAFF TGTGCCAGCGCGTTGCGGGCTAACATGAACACTGAAGCTTTCTTT
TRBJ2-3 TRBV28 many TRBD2 CASKFPGTSLDTQYF TGTGCCAGCAAATTCCCCGGGACTAGTCTAGATACGCAGTATTTT
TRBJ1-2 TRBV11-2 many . CASSLAVGNYGYTF TGTGCCAGCAGCTTAGCGGTGGGGAACTATGGCTACACCTTC
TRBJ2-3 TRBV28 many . CASRLLWERPDTQYF TGTGCCAGCAGACTACTCTGGGAGAGACCAGATACGCAGTATTTT
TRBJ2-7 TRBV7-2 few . CASSTRLAGTSYEQYF TGTGCCAGCAGCACCCGACTAGCCGGGACATCCTACGAGCAGTACTTC
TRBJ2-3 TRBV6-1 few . CAIARQVTSTDTQYF TGTGCCATCGCCCGACAGGTCACTAGCACAGATACGCAGTATTTT
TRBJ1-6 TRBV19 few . CASSGGGNSPLHF TGTGCCAGTAGTGGGGGAGGTAATTCACCCCTCCACTTT
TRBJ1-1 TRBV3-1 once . CASSLVGSTEAFF TGTGCCAGCAGCCTCGTAGGGTCCACTGAAGCTTTCTTT
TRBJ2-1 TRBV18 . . CASSLYGGDNEQFF TGTGCCAGCTCACTCTATGGAGGGGACAATGAGCAGTTCTTC
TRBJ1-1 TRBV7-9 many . CASSSPQGLGDTEAFF TGTGCCAGCAGCTCTCCCCAGGGGTTGGGGGACACTGAAGCTTTCTTT
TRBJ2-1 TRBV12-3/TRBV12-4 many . CASSLRAGFTYNEQFF TGTGCCAGCAGTTTAAGGGCGGGGTTCACCTACAATGAGCAGTTCTTC
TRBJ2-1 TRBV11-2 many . CASSRTGTEQFF TGTGCCAGCAGCCGGACTGGAACGGAGCAGTTCTTC
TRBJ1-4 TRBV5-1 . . CASSPGGVEEKLFF TGCGCCAGCAGCCCTGGAGGGGTGGAAGAAAAACTGTTTTTT
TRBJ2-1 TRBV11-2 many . CASSTGRLNEQFF TGTGCCAGCAGCACGGGACGCTTAAATGAGCAGTTCTTC
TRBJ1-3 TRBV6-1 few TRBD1 CASRDRVSGNTIYF TGTGCCAGCCGAGACAGGGTGTCTGGAAACACCATATATTTT
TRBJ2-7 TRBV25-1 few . CASSSTRGLSSYEQYF TGTGCCAGCAGTTCTACCCGGGGACTGAGCTCCTACGAGCAGTACTTC
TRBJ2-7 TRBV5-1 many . CASSSYSGNSYEQYF TGCGCCAGCAGCTCCTATAGCGGAAACTCCTACGAGCAGTACTTC
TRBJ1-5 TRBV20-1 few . CSAPERQALQPQHF TGCAGTGCCCCCGAACGACAGGCCCTTCAGCCCCAGCATTTT
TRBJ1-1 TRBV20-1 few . CSARGAAGDTEAFF TGCAGTGCTAGAGGAGCTGCGGGGGACACTGAAGCTTTCTTT
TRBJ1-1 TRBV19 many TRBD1 CASSRGQTKLGDTEAFF TGTGCCAGTAGCCGGGGACAGACAAAGTTGGGGGACACTGAAGCTTTCTTT
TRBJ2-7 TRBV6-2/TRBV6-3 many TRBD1 CASSYSKRRGRYEQYF TGTGCCAGCAGTTACTCGAAACGCAGGGGGCGCTACGAGCAGTACTTC
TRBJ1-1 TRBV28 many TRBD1 CASSGQVTEAFF TGTGCCAGCAGCGGACAGGTGACTGAAGCTTTCTTT
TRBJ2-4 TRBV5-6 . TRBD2 CASSQRGSKNIQYF TGTGCCAGCAGCCAGCGGGGGAGTAAAAACATTCAGTACTTC
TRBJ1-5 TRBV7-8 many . CASSPHGDLGNQPQHF TGTGCCAGCAGCCCCCATGGGGATTTAGGCAATCAGCCCCAGCATTTT
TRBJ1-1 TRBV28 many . CASSTLGRGAEAFF TGTGCCAGCAGTACTCTCGGCAGGGGCGCTGAAGCTTTCTTT
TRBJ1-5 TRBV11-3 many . CASSTWLWPQHF TGTGCCAGCAGCACGTGGCTTTGGCCCCAGCATTTT
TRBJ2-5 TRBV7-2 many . CASSLDRGATETQYF TGTGCCAGCAGCTTAGATAGGGGAGCTACGGAGACCCAGTACTTC